This TCR beta chain stems from a study of blood T cells in healthy people across ages. Whole-study results and caveats: Unsorted PBMC material precluded a definitive naive versus antigen-experienced comparison.

Through a sample-barcoded 5' primer and a J-beta primer mix, a second PCR was run for roughly 6 to 11 cycles. TCRdb redid the calling of the 5' RACE reads with MiXCR, one entry per CDR3 protein. In the table there are 1.5 million to 2 million distinct CDR3 sequences, 28% of which are singletons. Trimming removed 3 bases at V and 8 bases at J, with 15 bases between. The length of the CDR3 is 14 residues. Germline lookup yields CDR1 MNHEY and CDR2 SMNVEV (reference sequence). Remarks on this clonotype: Its antigen is unknown.

The J gene is TRBJ2-3, the V gene TRBV27; D gene ambiguous. Sequenced material: blood. The sequence derives from a woman in her thirties in good health. The CDR3 loop reads CASSFPTAAGTQYF. The CDR3 region has the DNA TGTGCCAGCAGTTTCCCCACGGCAGCCGGTACGCAGTATTTT.